Listed below are T cell receptor beta chains from one sample, sequenced in a study of T cell responses to AZD1222 COVID-19 vaccine. Some clones are missing from TCRdb's copy, which holds only in-frame ones; the method was immunoSEQ multiplex PCR. Seen here are roughly 150,000 clones, more than 70% observed once, and the top ten hold about 3.3%. Here the sequenced sample was peripheral blood, taken on day 0 of MenACWY control vaccination. The receptors derive from an adult in good health. Each CDR3 is given with its conserved first and last residue. D genes are given only for firm matches.

V	D	J	DNA	CDR3
TRBV5-1	TRBD1	TRBJ1-4	TGCGCCAGCAGCTCACAACCGGGACAGAGTGAAAAACTGTTTTTT	CASSSQPGQSEKLFF
TRBV29-1	TRBD1	TRBJ1-1	TGCAGCGGGGACAGGTTTGCCACTGAAGCTTTCTTT	CSGDRFATEAFF
TRBV30	TRBD1	TRBJ1-2	TGTGCCTGGAGTGCTCTGGGACAGAACTATGGCTACACCTTC	CAWSALGQNYGYTF
TRBV24-1	TRBD1	TRBJ2-3	TGTGCCACCAGTGATCAGGGGGCGCGCTCAGATACGCAGTATTTT	CATSDQGARSDTQYF
TRBV6-4	TRBD1	TRBJ1-2	TGTGCCAGCAGACATGAGGCAGGGGGCTATGGCTACACCTTC	CASRHEAGGYGYTF
TRBV10-3	-	TRBJ1-2	TGTGCCATCAGACGACAGGCCAACTATGGCTACACCTTC	CAIRRQANYGYTF
TRBV28	TRBD1	TRBJ2-7	TGTGCCAGCAGTCCCGGGACAGTTCTGTCTGAGCAGTACTTC	CASSPGTVLSEQYF
TRBV24-1	-	TRBJ2-7	TGTGCCACCAGTTCCCGGACTTCCTACGAGCAGTACTTC	CATSSRTSYEQYF
TRBV5-5	-	TRBJ2-7	TGTGCCAGCAGCTTGGCCTCGGGGGCTAACTCCTACGAGCAGTACTTC	CASSLASGANSYEQYF
TRBV4-3	TRBD1	TRBJ1-1	TGCGCCAGCAGCCAACACGCAGCCGGGACAGGGGGCTCTACTGAAGCTTTCTTT	CASSQHAAGTGGSTEAFF